This TCR beta chain was identified during a study of T-cell reconstitution after alpha-beta-depleted transplantation in children. Unique molecular identifiers were incorporated when the TCRbeta library was constructed. MiXCR, applied by TCRdb to the PCR reads, yields one record per CDR3 protein. There are about 300,000 distinct CDR3 sequences in the sample; about 9.4% occur only once, and roughly 7.1% lies in the top ten. The length of the CDR3 is 17 residues. Germline lookup yields CDR1 DFQATT and CDR2 SNEGSKA (reference sequence). The V and J ends lost 0 bases and 4 bases respectively, with 19 bases between them.

This chain links TRBV20-1 with TRBJ1-5; D may be TRBD1 (6 bases). The source was PBMCs, collected before TCRalphabeta/CD19-depleted stem cell transplant. The source of this sequence is a boy in the first two years of life with acute myeloid leukemia, due to receive a stem cell transplant. As DNA, the CDR3 is TGCAGTGCTAGAGATCCGATGCAGGGGAGCGGGAATCAGCCCCAGCATTTT. Translating it yields CSARDPMQGSGNQPQHF.